Presented here are 2 T cell receptor beta chains from one specimen sequenced in a study of T cells in Graves' hyperthyroidism and ophthalmopathy. Amplification targeted TCR beta CDR3 regions from RNA transcripts. With the HTBI primer set, the TCR CDR3 went through a first round of RT-PCR. TCRdb reprocessed the multiplex PCR reads via MiXCR and lists one record per CDR3 protein. The repertoire consists of roughly 580,000 distinct CDR3 sequences, with approximately 15% occurring once and the leading ten covering 5.5% to 7.5%. Material: blood. Source of these receptors: a woman aged 30 to 39 with Graves' hyperthyroidism that later progressed to Graves' ophthalmopathy.

This clonotype was observed many times. CDR3 sequence (DNA): TGTGCCAGCAGCTTAATTCCGGGACAGATTAATGAAAAACTGTTTTTT. Its translation: CASSLIPGQINEKLFF. V is TRBV7-2 and J is TRBJ1-4, with 7 bases lining up with TRBD1. The CDR3 has 16 residues. After removal of 2 bases from V and 4 bases from J, the junction contained 7 bases not matched to a gene. Germline CDR1 reads SGHTA; CDR2 reads FQGNSA.

This clonotype was counted ten times or more. The DNA of the CDR3 is TGTGCCTGGAGTATCCCACATAGACAGTACTTC. Its protein is CAWSIPHRQYF. This rearrangement joins TRBV30 to TRBJ2-5; D ambiguous. Between the trimmed V and J ends, which lost 2 bases and 11 bases, there was a span of 12 bases. The CDR3 contains 11 residues. Per germline, CDR1 GTSNPN and CDR2 SVGIG (reference sequence).